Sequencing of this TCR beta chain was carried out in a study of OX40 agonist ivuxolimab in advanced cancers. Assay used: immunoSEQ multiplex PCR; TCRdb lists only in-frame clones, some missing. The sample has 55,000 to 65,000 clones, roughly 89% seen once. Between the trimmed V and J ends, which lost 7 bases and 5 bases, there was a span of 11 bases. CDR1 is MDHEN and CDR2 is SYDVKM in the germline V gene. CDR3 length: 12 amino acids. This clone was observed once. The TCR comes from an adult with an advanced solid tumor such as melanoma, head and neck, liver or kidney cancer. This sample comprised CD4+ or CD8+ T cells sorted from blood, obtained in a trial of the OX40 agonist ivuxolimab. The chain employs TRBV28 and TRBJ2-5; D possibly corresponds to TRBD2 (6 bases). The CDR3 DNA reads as TGTGCCAGCAATCGGAGGGAGGAGACCCAGTACTTC. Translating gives CASNRREETQYF.